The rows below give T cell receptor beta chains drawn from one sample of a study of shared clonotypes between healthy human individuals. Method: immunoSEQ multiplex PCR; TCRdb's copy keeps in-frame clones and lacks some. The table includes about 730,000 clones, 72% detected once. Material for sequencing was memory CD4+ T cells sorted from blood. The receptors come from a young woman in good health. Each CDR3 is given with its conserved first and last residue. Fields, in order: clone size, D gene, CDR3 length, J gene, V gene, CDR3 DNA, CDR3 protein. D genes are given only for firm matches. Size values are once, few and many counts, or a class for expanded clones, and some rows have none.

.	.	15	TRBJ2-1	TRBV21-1	TGTGCCAGCTATCAGCGGGGGCATTATCTCAATGAGCAGTTCTTC	CASYQRGHYLNEQFF
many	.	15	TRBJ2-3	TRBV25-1	TGTGCCAGCAGTGTAGGGACGGTGAGCACAGATACGCAGTATTTT	CASSVGTVSTDTQYF
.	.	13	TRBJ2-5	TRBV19	TGTGCCAGTAGTATACGACTTCGGGAGACCCAGTACTTC	CASSIRLRETQYF
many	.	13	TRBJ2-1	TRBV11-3	TGTGCCAGCAGCTTAGGATCATTGGGTGAGCAGTTCTTC	CASSLGSLGEQFF
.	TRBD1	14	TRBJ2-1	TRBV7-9	TGTGCCAGCAGCTCGACAGGGAATTACAATGAGCAGTTCTTC	CASSSTGNYNEQFF
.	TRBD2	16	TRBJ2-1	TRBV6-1	TGTGCCAGCAGTGAATCTTACGGGAGGGCCTTCAATGAGCAGTTCTTC	CASSESYGRAFNEQFF
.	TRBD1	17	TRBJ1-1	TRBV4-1	TGCGCCAGCAGCCCTCGACAGGGGGGGGCTCGTAGGAATGAAGCTTTCTTT	CASSPRQGGARRNEAFF
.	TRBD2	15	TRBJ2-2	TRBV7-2	TGTGCCAGCAGCTTATCGGGGGGAGACACCGGGGAGCTGTTTTTT	CASSLSGGDTGELFF
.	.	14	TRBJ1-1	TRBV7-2	TGTGCCAGCAGCTTAGGCAACGTTGGCGGAGGGGCTTTCTTT	CASSLGNVGGGAFF
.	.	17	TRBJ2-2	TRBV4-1	TGCGCCAGCAGCGACTTGGGGATGGGGCGAGGCACCGGGGAGCTGTTTTTT	CASSDLGMGRGTGELFF
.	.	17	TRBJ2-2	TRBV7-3	TGTGCCAGCAGTTCAAACTGGGGCTATTCGAACACCGGGGAGCTGTTTTTT	CASSSNWGYSNTGELFF
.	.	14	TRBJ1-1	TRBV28	TGTGCCAGCAGTTTCCCCAGGGCTTACACTGAAGCTTTCTTT	CASSFPRAYTEAFF
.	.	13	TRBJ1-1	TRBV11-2	TGTGCCAGCAGCGCACTAACAGGGCTGGAAGCTTTCTTT	CASSALTGLEAFF
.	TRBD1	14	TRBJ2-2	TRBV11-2	TGTGCCAGCAGCTTACAGGGGGCCACCGGGGAGCTGTTTTTT	CASSLQGATGELFF
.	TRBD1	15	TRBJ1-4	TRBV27	TGTGCCAGCAGTCCGCGACAGGGTTCTAATGAAAAACTGTTTTTT	CASSPRQGSNEKLFF
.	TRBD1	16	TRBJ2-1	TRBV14	TGTGCCAGCAGCCAAGATCCCGGGACAGCATACAATGAGCAGTTCTTC	CASSQDPGTAYNEQFF
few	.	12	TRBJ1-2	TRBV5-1	TGCGCCAGCAGCGAGGAGGGATATGGCTACACCTTC	CASSEEGYGYTF
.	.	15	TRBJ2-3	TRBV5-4	TGTGCCAGCAGCCCTCCGGGACCTCGGGAAGATACGCAGTATTTT	CASSPPGPREDTQYF
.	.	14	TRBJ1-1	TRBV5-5	TGTGCCAGCAGCTTGGCCTGGAGCAGCTGGCAAGCTTTCTTT	CASSLAWSSWQAFF
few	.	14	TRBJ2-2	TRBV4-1	TGCGCCAGCAGCCAAGACAGAAACACCGGGGAGCTGTTTTTT	CASSQDRNTGELFF
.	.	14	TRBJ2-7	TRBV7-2	TGTGCCAGCAGCTTTGGGCCTAGCAGGGACGAGCAGTACTTC	CASSFGPSRDEQYF
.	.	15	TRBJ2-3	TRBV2	TGTGCCAGCAGGGAACAAAGTTATAGCACAGATACGCAGTATTTT	CASREQSYSTDTQYF
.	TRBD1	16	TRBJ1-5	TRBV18	TGTGCCAGCTCACCCGGACAGGGGATTGGCAATCAGCCCCAGCATTTT	CASSPGQGIGNQPQHF
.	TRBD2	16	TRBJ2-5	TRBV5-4	TGTGCCAGCACCTCCCGGGGAGGGAAGTCGGAAGAGACCCAGTACTTC	CASTSRGGKSEETQYF
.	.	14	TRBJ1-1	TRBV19	TGTGCCAGTAGTATTCAGGGACCGTACACTGAAGCTTTCTTT	CASSIQGPYTEAFF
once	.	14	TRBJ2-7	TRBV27	TGTGCCAGCAGTCCCCGGACAGCAACCTACGAGCAGTACTTC	CASSPRTATYEQYF
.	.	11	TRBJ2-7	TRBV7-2	TGTGCCAGCGGCGATCGCATCGAGCAGTACTTC	CASGDRIEQYF
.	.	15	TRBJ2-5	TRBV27	TGTGCCAGCAGTTTATTGTCCCAGGGCCCCAAGACCCAGTACTTC	CASSLLSQGPKTQYF
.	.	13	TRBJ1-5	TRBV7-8	TGTGCCAGCAGCTTAGGACCGGGAGAGCCCCAGCATTTT	CASSLGPGEPQHF
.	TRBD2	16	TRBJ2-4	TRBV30	TGTGCCTGGAGTGTAGCGCTAGCGGGAGTTCAGAACATTCAGTACTTC	CAWSVALAGVQNIQYF
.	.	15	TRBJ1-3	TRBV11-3	TGTGCCAGCAGCCCGGACGGGAGCTCTGGAAACACCATATATTTT	CASSPDGSSGNTIYF
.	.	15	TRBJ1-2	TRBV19	TGTGCCAGTAGTACGACAGGTACGGATTACTATGGCTACACCTTC	CASSTTGTDYYGYTF
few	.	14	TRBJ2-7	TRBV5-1	TGCGCCAGCAGCTTGAATGTTGTTACCTACGAGCAGTACTTC	CASSLNVVTYEQYF
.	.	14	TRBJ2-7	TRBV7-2	TGTGCCAGCAGCTTGGGGGGGGCTAGGTGGGAGCAGTACTTC	CASSLGGARWEQYF
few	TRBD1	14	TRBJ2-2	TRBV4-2	TGTGCCAGCAGCCCGGGACAGGAATCCGGGGAGCTGTTTTTT	CASSPGQESGELFF